This T cell receptor (beta chain) was identified in a study of T-cell memory formation after mild COVID-19. Study-level background: TCR clustering was largely donor specific. Regarding the study as a whole: Memory cells collected pre-infection included some clones that later responded, suggesting cross-reactive memory joined. Shrinking CD4+ clones were chiefly CM and EM; CD8+ ones were chiefly EMRA. A second wave expanding day 15 to 37 was CD4+-biased; contracting clones were balanced.

Notes on this clonotype: The antigen remains unidentified.

TCRdb ran MiXCR on the 5' RACE reads and lists one entry per CDR3 protein. The sample carries around 250,000 distinct CDR3 sequences, 15% to 20% recorded once. Trimming removed 5 bases from V and 7 bases from J, with 5 bases in between. The CDR3 contains 11 residues. Germline CDR1 reads MNHNY; CDR2 reads SVGAGI (reference sequence). The receptor comes from a young man who had mild COVID-19 (a few samples of this study predate the infection). Cell type and time point are not known. This chain connects TRBV6-6 to TRBJ1-4; D unresolved. The sample was PBMCs or a T cell subset sorted from them (not recorded which). The CDR3 here is CASSMVEKLFF. The CDR3 nucleotides are TGTGCCAGCAGTATGGTTGAAAAACTGTTTTTT.